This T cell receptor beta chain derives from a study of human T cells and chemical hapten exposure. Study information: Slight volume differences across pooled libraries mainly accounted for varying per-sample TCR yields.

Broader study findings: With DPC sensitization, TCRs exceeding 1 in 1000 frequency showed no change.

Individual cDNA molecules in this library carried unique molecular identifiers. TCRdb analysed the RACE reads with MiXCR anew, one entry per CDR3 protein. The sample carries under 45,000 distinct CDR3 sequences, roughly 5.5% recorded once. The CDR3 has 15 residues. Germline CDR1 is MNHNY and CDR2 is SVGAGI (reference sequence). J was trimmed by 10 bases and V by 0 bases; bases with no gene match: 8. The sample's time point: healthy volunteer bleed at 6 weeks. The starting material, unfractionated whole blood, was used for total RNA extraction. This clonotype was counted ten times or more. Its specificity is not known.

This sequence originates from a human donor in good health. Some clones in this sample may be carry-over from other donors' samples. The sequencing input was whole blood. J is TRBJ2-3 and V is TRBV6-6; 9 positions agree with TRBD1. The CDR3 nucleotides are TGTGCCAGCAGTTACTCGAGTAAGGGACAGGGTGCGCAGTATTTT. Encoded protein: CASSYSSKGQGAQYF.